This T cell receptor (beta chain) was captured by sequencing in a study of post-analysis software for immune sequencing data. Whole-study results and caveats: Controls significantly exceeded multiple sclerosis patients in normalized Chao1 diversity. When patients were compared with controls, about five TRBV segments were more frequent, TRBV5-6, TRBV5-1 and TRBV20-1 among them. The authors found that F measure strongly co-clustered same-batch samples.

The CDR3 loop spans 15 amino acids. V lost 5 bases to trimming and J lost 1 base, with 15 bases between them. Germline V gene sequence: CDR1 SGHRS, CDR2 YFSETQ. In regard to this clonotype: Its antigen is currently unknown.

Built from TCR beta cDNA, the libraries had unique molecular identifiers in them. Around 500,000 cDNA molecules came from approximately 1 to 10 million T cells. TCRdb reprocessed the PCR reads via MiXCR and lists one record per CDR3 protein. The sample shows approximately 360,000 distinct CDR3 sequences, less than 35% of them seen only once. Sample: blood. The chain carries TRBV5-1 and TRBJ1-1; tentative D call: TRBD1 (5 bases). This TCR was recovered from a girl between 5 and 17 years old with multiple sclerosis. In nucleotides, the CDR3 is TGCGCCAGCAGAAACGGGGCTGATAGGAACACTGAAGCTTTCTTT. Encoded protein: CASRNGADRNTEAFF.